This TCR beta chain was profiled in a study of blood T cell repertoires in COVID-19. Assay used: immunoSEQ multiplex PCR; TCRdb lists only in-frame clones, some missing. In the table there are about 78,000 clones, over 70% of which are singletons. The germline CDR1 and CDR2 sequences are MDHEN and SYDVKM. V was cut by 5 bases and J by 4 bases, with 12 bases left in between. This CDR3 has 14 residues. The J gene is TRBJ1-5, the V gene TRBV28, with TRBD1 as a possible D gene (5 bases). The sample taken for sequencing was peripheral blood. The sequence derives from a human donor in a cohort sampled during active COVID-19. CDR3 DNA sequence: TGTGCCAGCAGTCCGGGGGGGACTAATCAGCCCCAGCATTTT. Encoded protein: CASSPGGTNQPQHF.